This entry lists 21 T cell receptor beta chains sequenced from one sample in a study of blood T cell repertoires in COVID-19 (TCRdb year 2020). The library was made by the immunoSEQ multiplex PCR assay. TCRdb's version of the immuneACCESS table is confined to in-frame rearrangements and falls short of the full clone set. An unresolved V gene accounts for under half of the shortfall where checked; the remainder is of unknown origin. This sample comprises about 100,000 clones, less than 90% of them detected only once. The top ten constitute 6.5% to 8% of the sample. Sequencing was performed on peripheral blood. The receptor source for this set is a man younger than 45 in a cohort sampled during active COVID-19.

This sequence joins TRBV6-5 and TRBJ1-1, with 12 bases lining up with TRBD1. Per the germline V gene, CDR1 is MNHEY and CDR2 is SVGAGI. J was trimmed by 10 bases and V by 10 bases; bases with no gene match: 10. The CDR3 runs 13 residues. CDR3 region: CATRDRGQAGAFF. CDR3 nucleotides: TGTGCCACCCGGGACAGGGGGCAGGCGGGAGCTTTCTTT.

The genes are TRBV5-8 and TRBJ1-3; D perhaps matches TRBD1 (6 bases). Germline V lookup: CDR1 SGHTS, CDR2 YDEGEE. The CDR3 consists of 15 residues. V gave up 8 bases and J gave up 0 bases, with 15 bases separating them. The CDR3, as DNA: TGTGCCAGTGGGGTACAGGGATACTCTGGAAACACCATATATTTT. Translation gives CASGVQGYSGNTIYF.

This sequence joins TRBV5-1 and TRBJ2-5; D may be TRBD1 (5 bases). Trimming removed 4 bases from V and 5 bases from J, with 18 bases in between. The CDR3 runs 15 residues. Germline V gene lookup returns CDR1 SGHRS and CDR2 YFSETQ. This CDR3 reads CASSGQGQGFETQYF. The CDR3 region has the DNA TGCGCCAGCAGCGGACAAGGTCAGGGCTTCGAGACCCAGTACTTC.

With respect to this clone: One end of the junction fails to match germline, which may point to a read error. In the same sample, other DNA sequences code for this CDR3. The genes are TRBV6-2 or TRBV6-3 and TRBJ2-7, with a tentative D call TRBD1 (6 bases). Looked up from germline, CDR1 is MNHEY and CDR2 is SVGEGT. This CDR3 has 15 residues. CDR3 sequence reads: CASSYSTGPLDEQYF. The DNA for the CDR3 is TGTGCCAGCAGTTACTCTACAGGGCCCCTCGACGAGCAATACTTC.

CDR3 sequence: CASSPIPGTTNEKLFF. The CDR3 coding sequence is TGTGCCAGCAGCCCTATTCCGGGAACAACTAATGAAAAACTGTTTTTT. This chain links TRBV28 with TRBJ1-4, with D unclear. There are 16 residues in the CDR3. The V gene lost 6 bases and the J gene lost 0 bases, with 14 bases spanning the gap. Germline V gene lookup returns CDR1 MDHEN and CDR2 SYDVKM.

The chain uses TRBV9 and TRBJ1-1; D ambiguous. V lost 0 bases and J 0 bases, leaving 15 bases between the germline ends. Germline V gene sequence: CDR1 SGDLS, CDR2 YYNGEE. The CDR3 contains 17 residues. CDR3 in amino acids: CASSVGGSTVLNTEAFF. The CDR3 DNA reads TGTGCCAGCAGCGTAGGAGGGTCAACAGTTCTGAACACTGAAGCTTTCTTT.

V gene TRBV29-1 combines with J gene TRBJ1-2; possibly TRBD1 for D (6 bases). Germline CDR1 reads SQVTM; CDR2 reads ANQGSEA. The germline V and J ends were trimmed by 1 base and 6 bases, with 12 bases remaining between them. CDR3 length equals 13 residues. CDR3 DNA: TGCAGCGTTGAAGGAGACAGGAAGAATGGCTACACCTTC. Amino acid sequence: CSVEGDRKNGYTF.

This chain uses TRBV6-5 with TRBJ1-4, with D possibly being TRBD1 (5 bases). Germline lookup yields CDR1 MNHEY and CDR2 SVGAGI. With 6 bases removed from V and 5 bases from J, the gap between germline ends came to 16 bases. This CDR3 comprises 15 residues. In nucleotides, the CDR3 is TGTGCCAGCAGACCGGCGGCAGGGAACAATGAAAAACTGTTTTTT. Its translation: CASRPAAGNNEKLFF.

The genes are TRBV7-7 and TRBJ2-5, with a tentative D call TRBD1 (6 bases). From germline, CDR1 is SSHAT and CDR2 FNYEAQ (reference sequence). This CDR3 spans 13 amino acids. The ends were cut back, 5 bases at V and 5 bases at J, with 12 bases in the middle. DNA for the CDR3: TGTGCCAGCAGCCCCCCAGGGGTGGAGACCCAGTACTTC. Its protein is CASSPPGVETQYF.

The rearrangement uses TRBV4-2 and TRBJ2-3; no clear D gene. This CDR3 is built from 15 residues. V lost 1 base to trimming and J lost 0 bases, with 8 bases between them. Germline loops: CDR1 LGHNA, CDR2 YNFKEQ. This CDR3 reads CASSQVASSTDTQYF. CDR3 DNA: TGTGCCAGCAGCCAAGTCGCTAGTAGCACAGATACGCAGTATTTT.

The chain has TRBV5-1 and TRBJ1-2; no reliable D call. CDR3 length equals 13 residues. With 1 base removed from V and 0 bases from J, the gap between germline ends came to 4 bases. CDR1 SGHRS and CDR2 YFSETQ come from the germline V gene. The chain's CDR3 is CASSLPPNYGYTF. In DNA, the CDR3 is TGCGCCAGCAGCTTGCCTCCTAACTATGGCTACACCTTC.

This chain joins TRBV30 and TRBJ2-6, with 7 bases matching TRBD2. Trimming at V came to 0 bases and at J to 6 bases, leaving 5 bases not matched to a gene. The V gene's germline CDR1 is GTSNPN and CDR2 SVGIG (reference sequence). There are 15 residues in the CDR3. Written as DNA, the CDR3 is TGTGCCTGGAGTGTGGGAGGGTGGGAGGCCAACGTCCTGACTTTC. It is translated as CAWSVGGWEANVLTF.

This clone was recorded once. The V gene is TRBV27, the J gene TRBJ2-3; possibly TRBD2 for D (6 bases). With 10 bases removed from V and 4 bases from J, the gap between germline ends came to 15 bases. The CDR3 runs to 13 residues. Germline V lookup: CDR1 MNHEY, CDR2 SMNVEV (reference sequence). CDR3 region: CATLSGAADTQYF. The CDR3 DNA reads TGTGCCACCCTTAGCGGCGCCGCAGATACGCAGTATTTT.

The chain employs TRBV9 and TRBJ2-1; D might be TRBD1 (5 bases). The CDR3 is made up of 15 amino acids. The V gene lost 4 bases and the J gene lost 6 bases, with 17 bases spanning the gap. The V gene's germline CDR1 is SGDLS and CDR2 YYNGEE. The CDR3 coding sequence is TGTGCCAGCAGCCCCGGACAAGCTTCGCTCAATGAGCAGTTCTTC. This codes for CASSPGQASLNEQFF. Filled out from reference TRBV9 and TRBJ2-1, the complete variable domain reads DSGVTQTPKHLITATGQRVTLRCSPRSGDLSVYWYQQSLDQGLQFLIQYYNGEERAKGNILERFSAQQFPDLHSELNLSSLELGDSALYFCASSPGQASLNEQFFGPGTRLTVL.

In its sample, this clone was seen once. The V gene is TRBV21-1, the J gene TRBJ2-1; TRBD2, the table's D call, was not compared with the DNA. TRBV21-1 is a documented pseudogene. This CDR3 is 17 amino acids long. CDR3 sequence reads: CASSPPGGVSSYNEQFF. CDR3 DNA sequence: TGTGCCAGCAGCCCACCCGGAGGGGTTAGCTCCTACAATGAGCAGTTCTTC.

To note about this clone: Other DNA sequences of this sample code for an identical CDR3. The chain joins TRBV30 to TRBJ1-1; tentatively, D is TRBD1 (6 bases). Trimming shortened V by 4 bases and J by 1 base, and 10 bases separated the two germline ends. The CDR3 has 13 amino acids. Germline V gene sequence: CDR1 GTSNPN, CDR2 SVGIG (reference sequence). Here the CDR3 DNA reads TGTGCCTGGACCAGGGACACGAACACTGAAGCTTTCTTT. As protein: CAWTRDTNTEAFF.

V usage is TRBV2 and J usage is TRBJ1-2, with 7 bases identical to TRBD1. Germline CDR1 and CDR2: SNHLY and FYNNEI. J was trimmed by 5 bases and V by 4 bases; bases with no gene match: 7. The CDR3 has 14 residues. Written as DNA, the CDR3 is TGTGCCAGCAGTGGTAGTGGGACAGAATATGGCTACACCTTC. This encodes CASSGSGTEYGYTF.

The CDR3 spells CASSQDRTIYNEQFF. Written as DNA, the CDR3 is TGCGCCAGCAGCCAAGATCGAACTATATACAATGAGCAGTTCTTC. The chain carries TRBV4-3 and TRBJ2-1; unclear D gene. The CDR3 is made up of 15 amino acids. The V and J ends lost 0 bases and 4 bases respectively, with 10 bases between them. Per the germline V gene, CDR1 is LGHNA and CDR2 is YSLEER.

As for this clone: Other nucleotide sequences from this sample produce the same CDR3. The V and J genes are TRBV9 and TRBJ2-7; a weak D match, TRBD2 (6 bases). The germline CDR1 and CDR2 sequences are SGDLS and YYNGEE. Trimming left V 0 bases short and J 1 base short, with 8 bases between. The CDR3 is made up of 14 amino acids. The CDR3 nucleotides are TGTGCCAGCAGCGTAGACGGGGGATCCTACGAGCAGTACTTC. Translating gives CASSVDGGSYEQYF.

This rearrangement joins TRBV4-1 to TRBJ2-3, with a tentative D call TRBD2 (5 bases). Trimming took off 6 bases at V and 6 bases at J, with 13 bases between the two ends. The CDR3 spans 13 residues. From germline, CDR1 is MGHRA and CDR2 YSYEKL. CDR3 coding DNA: TGCGCCAGCAGATGGCAGGAGGCGGATACGCAGTATTTT. The encoded protein is CASRWQEADTQYF.

The rearrangement uses TRBV6-6 and TRBJ2-3; D is possibly TRBD2 (7 bases). Per the germline V gene, CDR1 is MNHNY and CDR2 is SVGAGI (reference sequence). This CDR3 region has 14 residues. V dropped 8 bases and J dropped 4 bases, with 16 bases sitting between them. The CDR3 coding sequence is TGTGCCAGCGCGGGGGCTATGGGTGCAGATACGCAGTATTTT. The encoded protein is CASAGAMGADTQYF.